One sample yielded the 9 T cell receptor beta chains listed below, sequenced in a study of T cells in Graves' hyperthyroidism and ophthalmopathy. What was amplified from RNA transcripts were TCR beta CDR3 regions. The HTBI primer set was used in a first-round RT-PCR of the TCR CDR3. TCRdb analysed the multiplex PCR reads with MiXCR anew, one entry per CDR3 protein. The table shows about 250,000 distinct CDR3 sequences, with nearly 15% occurring only once. Sequencing input: blood. These receptors came from a woman between 50 and 59 years old with Graves' hyperthyroidism that later progressed to Graves' ophthalmopathy.

The chain is built from TRBV4-2 and TRBJ1-3; the match to TRBD1 covers 7 bases. The CDR3 extends over 16 amino acids. Germline CDR1 reads LGHNA; CDR2 reads YNFKEQ. V lost 0 bases and J lost 2; bases outside the gene matches: 4. CDR3 coding DNA: TGTGCCAGCAGCCAAGAGGACAGGAAAACTGGAAACACCATATATTTT. Translated: CASSQEDRKTGNTIYF.

The table lists this clonotype with many counts. J is TRBJ2-7 and V is TRBV6-6; D remains unclear. Germline V CDR1 and CDR2: MNHNY, SVGAGI (reference sequence). Between the trimmed V and J ends, which lost 2 bases and 0 bases, there was a span of 8 bases. The CDR3 consists of 14 residues. Here the CDR3 DNA reads TGTGCCAGCAGTTACGCCCAAGACTCCTACGAGCAGTACTTC. Translated: CASSYAQDSYEQYF.

This clonotype was detected ten times or more. V gene TRBV28 combines with J gene TRBJ2-2; no firm D call. V was shortened by 7 bases and J by 2 bases, with 11 bases between the two germline ends. The germline V gene has CDR1 MDHEN and CDR2 SYDVKM. The CDR3 has 14 amino acids. The CDR3 DNA sequence: TGTGCCAGCAACAACGCGAGAAACACCGGGGAGCTGTTTTTT. Translating gives CASNNARNTGELFF.

This clonotype has ten or more counts. CDR3 amino acids: CASSSPAGIAGYEQYF. CDR3 DNA sequence: TGTGCCAGCAGTTCCCCCGCGGGGATAGCGGGGTACGAGCAGTACTTC. The rearrangement links TRBV28 to TRBJ2-7; TRBD2 agrees at 8 bases. Germline V lookup: CDR1 MDHEN, CDR2 SYDVKM. The CDR3 contains 16 residues. Trimming cost V 4 bases and J 4 bases; bases outside gene matches: 12. Full variable domain (rest looked up from reference TRBV28 and TRBJ2-7): DVKVTQSSRYLVKRTGEKVFLECVQDMDHENMFWYRQDPGLGLRLIYFSYDVKMKEKGDIPEGYSVSREKKERFSLILESASTNQTSMYLCASSSPAGIAGYEQYFGPGTRLTVT.

The table lists this clonotype with many counts. J is TRBJ1-1 and V is TRBV20-1; D gene unclear. This CDR3 has 9 amino acids. Looked up from germline, CDR1 is DFQATT and CDR2 is SNEGSKA (reference sequence). CDR3 loop: CRENTEAFF. CDR3 sequence (DNA): TGCCGGGAGAACACTGAAGCTTTCTTT.

This clonotype was seen repeatedly, ten times or more. The V and J genes are TRBV5-1 and TRBJ1-4, with D unclear. The CDR3 is made up of 14 amino acids. The V gene lost 4 bases and the J gene lost 0 bases, with 7 bases spanning the gap. Per germline, CDR1 SGHRS and CDR2 YFSETQ. The CDR3 loop is CASSPSATNEKLFF. The CDR3 coding sequence is TGCGCCAGCAGCCCAAGCGCAACTAATGAAAAACTGTTTTTT.

This clonotype appeared a few times. The chain uses TRBV5-6 and TRBJ2-2; 14 positions agree with TRBD2. Germline CDR1 SGHDT, CDR2 YYEEEE. The CDR3 runs to 16 residues. V gave up 3 bases and J gave up 6 bases; unmatched junction bases: 4. The chain's CDR3 is CASSWGLAGEAGELFF. The CDR3 nucleotides read TGTGCCAGCAGCTGGGGACTAGCGGGGGAAGCCGGGGAGCTGTTTTTT.

Ten or more counts support this clonotype. V gene TRBV11-2 combines with J gene TRBJ1-1; 7 bases line up with TRBD1. The CDR3 covers 15 residues. V shed 5 bases and J 1 base; nucleotides not matched to a gene: 7. Germline V gene lookup returns CDR1 SGHAT and CDR2 FQNNGV. This chain's CDR3 is CASSPPGQPNTEAFF. The CDR3 DNA reads as TGTGCCAGCAGCCCGCCGGGACAGCCGAACACTGAAGCTTTCTTT.

The chain links TRBV18 to TRBJ1-2, with D possibly matching TRBD1 (5 bases). CDR1 and CDR2 from the germline V gene are KGHSH and LQKENI. The CDR3 consists of 14 residues. The germline V and J ends were trimmed by 3 bases and 7 bases, with 15 bases remaining between them. In DNA form, the CDR3 reads TGTGCCAGCTCACCGGGGACGTCCGTGCGTGGCTACACCTTC. Protein: CASSPGTSVRGYTF.